Each of the 16 T cell receptor beta chains below was sequenced from the same sample in a study of shared clonotypes between healthy human individuals. Clones were read by immunoSEQ multiplex PCR, and TCRdb kept only the in-frame ones, dropping some. This table holds around 1,100,000 clones, approximately 77% found once. Specimen: memory CD4+ T cells from PBMCs. Subset denoted: CD45RA-negative fraction. These receptors originate from a man between 18 and 29 years old in good health. Some clones in this sample may be carry-over from other donors' samples.

The chain employs TRBV30 and TRBJ2-2, with 9 bases fitting TRBD2. CDR1 and CDR2 (germline): GTSNPN, SVGIG (reference sequence). CDR3 length: 14 amino acids. The V gene end was trimmed by 1 base and the J gene end by 8 bases; junction bases not matched to a gene: 5. The CDR3 DNA reads TGTGCCTGGAGTGCAGAGACTAGCGGTGGGGAGCTGTTTTTT. It is translated as CAWSAETSGGELFF.

This chain links TRBV7-3 with TRBJ2-1, with D perhaps being TRBD1 or TRBD2 (5 bases each). CDR1 and CDR2 from the germline V gene are SGHTA and FQGTGA. V was shortened by 3 bases and J by 10 bases, with 16 bases between the two germline ends. This CDR3 is 14 amino acids long. In DNA, the CDR3 is TGTGCCAGCAGCTTCCACGGGACGCTGGGCGAGCAGTTCTTC. Protein: CASSFHGTLGEQFF.

This chain connects TRBV5-1 to TRBJ1-2; 8 bases agree with TRBD1. Trimming took 4 bases from V and 7 from J; bases not matched to a gene: 6. This CDR3 contains 13 residues. Germline V CDR1 and CDR2: SGHRS, YFSETQ. This CDR3 reads CASSPGQGFGYTF. The CDR3 nucleotides read TGCGCCAGCAGCCCCGGACAGGGTTTTGGCTACACCTTC.

The rearrangement joins TRBV7-9 to TRBJ2-7, with D maybe TRBD2 (6 bases). Trimming took off 3 bases at V and 4 bases at J, with 16 bases between the two ends. Germline-derived CDR1 and CDR2 are SEHNR and FQNEAQ (reference sequence). The CDR3 totals 15 residues. As DNA, the CDR3 is TGTGCCAGCAGCTTCTCTGGGGCGGGGTTATACGAGCAGTACTTC. It translates to CASSFSGAGLYEQYF.

This chain uses TRBV28 with TRBJ1-5; D gene uncertain. This CDR3 has 14 amino acids. Trimming removed 5 bases at V and 5 bases at J, with 13 bases between. Looked up from germline, CDR1 is MDHEN and CDR2 is SYDVKM. The CDR3 sequence: CASSRTLRYQPQHF. The CDR3, as DNA: TGTGCCAGCAGTCGGACTCTCCGTTATCAGCCCCAGCATTTT.

The chain uses TRBV28 and TRBJ2-5; 9 nucleotides agree with TRBD1. Germline trimming cut 5 bases from V and 2 bases from J; bases unmatched to any gene: 6. Germline CDR1 and CDR2: MDHEN and SYDVKM. CDR3 length: 15 residues. CDR3 DNA sequence: TGTGCCAGCAGTCCGTCGACAGGGGGACAAGAGACCCAGTACTTC. This codes for CASSPSTGGQETQYF.

V is TRBV5-4 and J is TRBJ2-2; TRBD2 matches at 7 bases. The CDR3 runs 14 residues. In germline, CDR1 is SGHNT, CDR2 YYREEE (reference sequence). J was trimmed by 4 bases and V by 4 bases; bases with no gene match: 4. The CDR3 nucleotides read TGTGCCAGCAGCGTCACGGGGGGCACCGGGGAGCTGTTTTTT. Translation gives CASSVTGGTGELFF. The whole variable domain, remainder taken from reference TRBV5-4 and TRBJ2-2, is ETGVTQSPTHLIKTRGQQVTLRCSSQSGHNTVSWYQQALGQGPQFIFQYYREEENGRGNFPPRFSGLQFPNYSSELNVNALELDDSALYLCASSVTGGTGELFFGEGSRLTVL.

This clone was counted a few times. CDR3 sequence: CASSTRTGAPETQYF. The CDR3 DNA reads TGTGCCAGCAGCACTCGAACCGGAGCCCCAGAGACCCAGTACTTC. V usage is TRBV5-5 and J usage is TRBJ2-5; D gene unclear. Germline values: CDR1 SGHKS, CDR2 YYEKEE (reference sequence). V gave up 4 bases and J gave up 4 bases, with 17 bases separating them. This CDR3 is 15 amino acids long.

The chain is built from TRBV7-2 and TRBJ2-7; 12 bases are shared with TRBD2. This CDR3 spans 15 amino acids. V shed 10 bases and J 6 bases; nucleotides not matched to a gene: 13. Germline values: CDR1 SGHTA, CDR2 FQGNSA. CDR3 sequence (DNA): TGTGCCACGGACGGGACTAGCGGGTCCCTGGCCGAGCAGTACTTC. Its protein is CATDGTSGSLAEQYF.

In its sample, this clone was seen a few times. The V gene is TRBV6-5, the J gene TRBJ1-5; D is undetermined. The CDR3 is 14 residues long. Between the trimmed V and J ends, which lost 2 bases and 4 bases, there was a span of 9 bases. Germline CDR1 and CDR2: MNHEY and SVGAGI. The DNA of the CDR3 is TGTGCCAGCAGTTACAACCCGGAGAATCAGCCCCAGCATTTT. Translated, it gives CASSYNPENQPQHF.

Written as DNA, the CDR3 is TGTGCCAGCAGCCCTAATAGCGGGAGGCTCAATGAGCAGTTCTTC. It is translated as CASSPNSGRLNEQFF. This chain connects TRBV7-9 to TRBJ2-1; 10 bases map to TRBD2. The V gene end was trimmed by 5 bases and the J gene end by 6 bases; junction bases not matched to a gene: 7. The CDR3 runs to 15 residues. Germline loops: CDR1 SEHNR, CDR2 FQNEAQ (reference sequence).

This sequence joins TRBV28 and TRBJ2-7; D remains ambiguous. The length of the CDR3 is 14 residues. Germline V CDR1 and CDR2: MDHEN, SYDVKM. The V end was cut by 4 bases, the J end by 3 bases, with 13 bases between. The chain's CDR3 is CASSSTNPRYEQYF. CDR3 nucleotides: TGTGCCAGCAGTTCTACCAATCCCCGCTACGAGCAGTACTTC.

This clone was counted a single time. The CDR3 nucleotides read TGTGCCAGCAGCCAAGGGAAGGGGCGGATCCAAGAGACCCAGTACTTC. Its protein product is CASSQGKGRIQETQYF. This chain connects TRBV14 to TRBJ2-5, with D tentatively TRBD1 (5 bases). Germline-derived CDR1 and CDR2 are SGHDN and FVKESK. CDR3 length: 16 residues. V shed 1 base and J shed 1 base, with 13 bases lying between them.

This clone was recorded once. The genes are TRBV2 and TRBJ1-1; 9 bases match TRBD1. V shed 0 bases, J shed 6 bases, and the junction held 8 bases outside the gene matches. Germline V gene data show CDR1 as SNHLY and CDR2 as FYNNEI. There are 16 residues in the CDR3. The CDR3 reads CASSEAGTGKFPEAFF. For the CDR3, the DNA is TGTGCCAGCAGTGAAGCGGGGACAGGGAAATTCCCTGAAGCTTTCTTT.

CDR3 amino acids: CASSLGSREAQETQYF. CDR3 bases: TGCGCCAGCAGCTTAGGGTCGAGGGAGGCTCAAGAGACCCAGTACTTC. The chain uses TRBV5-1 and TRBJ2-5, with D perhaps TRBD2 (6 bases). The CDR3 contains 16 residues. The V end lost 2 bases, the J end lost 2 bases, and 16 bases lay between the germline ends. The germline V gene has CDR1 SGHRS and CDR2 YFSETQ.

The chain is built from TRBV6-1 and TRBJ2-1; D is perhaps TRBD1 (6 bases). There are 14 residues in the CDR3. CDR1 is MNHNS and CDR2 is SASEGT in the germline V gene. Trimming took 7 bases from V and 4 from J, leaving 14 bases between them. The CDR3 loop is CASTAAGVYNEQFF. The CDR3 region has the DNA TGTGCCAGCACTGCTGCAGGGGTATACAATGAGCAGTTCTTC.